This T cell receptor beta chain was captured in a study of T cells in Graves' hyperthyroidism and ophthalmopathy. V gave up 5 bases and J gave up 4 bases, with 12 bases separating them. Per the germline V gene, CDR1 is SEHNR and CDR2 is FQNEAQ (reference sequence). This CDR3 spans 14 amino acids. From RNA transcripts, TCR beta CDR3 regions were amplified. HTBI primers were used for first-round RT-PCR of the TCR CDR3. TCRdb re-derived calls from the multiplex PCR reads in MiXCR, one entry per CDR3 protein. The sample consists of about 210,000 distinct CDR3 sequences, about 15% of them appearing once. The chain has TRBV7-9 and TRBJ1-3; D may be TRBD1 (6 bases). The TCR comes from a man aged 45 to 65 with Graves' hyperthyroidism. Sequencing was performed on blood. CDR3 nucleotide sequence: TGTGCCAGCAGCCCGCAGGGGAAAGGAAACACCATATATTTT. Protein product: CASSPQGKGNTIYF.